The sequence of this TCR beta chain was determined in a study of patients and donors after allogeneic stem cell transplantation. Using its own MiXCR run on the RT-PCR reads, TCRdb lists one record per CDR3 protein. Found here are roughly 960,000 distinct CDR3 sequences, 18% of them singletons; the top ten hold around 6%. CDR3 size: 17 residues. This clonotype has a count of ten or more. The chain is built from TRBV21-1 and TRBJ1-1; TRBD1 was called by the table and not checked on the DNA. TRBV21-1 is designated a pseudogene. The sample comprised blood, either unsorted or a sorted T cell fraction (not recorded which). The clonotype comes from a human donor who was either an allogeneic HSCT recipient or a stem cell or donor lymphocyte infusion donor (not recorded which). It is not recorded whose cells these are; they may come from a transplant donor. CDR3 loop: CASSKNGAEGSNTEAFF. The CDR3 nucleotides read TGTGCCAGCAGCAAAAACGGGGCGGAGGGGTCCAACACTGAAGCTTTCTTT.